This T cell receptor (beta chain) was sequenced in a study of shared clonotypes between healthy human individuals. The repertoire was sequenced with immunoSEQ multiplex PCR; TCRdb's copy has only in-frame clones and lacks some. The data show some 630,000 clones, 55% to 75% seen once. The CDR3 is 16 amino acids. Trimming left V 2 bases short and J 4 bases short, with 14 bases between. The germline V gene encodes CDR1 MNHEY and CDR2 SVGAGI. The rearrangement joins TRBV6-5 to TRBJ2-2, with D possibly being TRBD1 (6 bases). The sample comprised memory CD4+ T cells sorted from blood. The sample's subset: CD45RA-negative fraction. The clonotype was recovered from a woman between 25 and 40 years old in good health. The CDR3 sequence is CASSYLVTGITGELFF. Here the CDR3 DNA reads TGTGCCAGCAGTTACCTGGTCACAGGGATCACCGGGGAGCTGTTTTTT.